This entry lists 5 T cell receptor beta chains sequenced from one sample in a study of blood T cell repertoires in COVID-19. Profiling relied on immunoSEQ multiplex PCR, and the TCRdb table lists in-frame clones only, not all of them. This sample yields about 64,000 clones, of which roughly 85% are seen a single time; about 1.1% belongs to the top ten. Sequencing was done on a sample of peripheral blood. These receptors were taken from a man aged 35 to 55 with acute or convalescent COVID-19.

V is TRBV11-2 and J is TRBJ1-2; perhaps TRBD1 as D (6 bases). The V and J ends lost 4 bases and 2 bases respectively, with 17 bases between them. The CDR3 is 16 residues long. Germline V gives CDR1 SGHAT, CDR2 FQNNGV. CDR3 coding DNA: TGTGCCAGCAGCTCCATTCAGACTCAGGGGAACTATGGCTACACCTTC. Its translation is CASSSIQTQGNYGYTF.

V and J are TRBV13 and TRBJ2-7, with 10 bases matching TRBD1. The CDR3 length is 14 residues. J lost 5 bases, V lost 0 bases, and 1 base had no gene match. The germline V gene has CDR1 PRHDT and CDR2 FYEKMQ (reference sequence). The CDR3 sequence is CASSLGGQGDEQYF. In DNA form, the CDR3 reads TGTGCCAGCAGCTTAGGAGGACAGGGGGACGAGCAGTACTTC.

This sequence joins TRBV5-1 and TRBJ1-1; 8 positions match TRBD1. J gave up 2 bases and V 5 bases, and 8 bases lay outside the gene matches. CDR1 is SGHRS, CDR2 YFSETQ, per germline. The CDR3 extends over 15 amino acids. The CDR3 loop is CASRVGTGPNTEAFF. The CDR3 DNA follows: TGCGCCAGCAGGGTAGGGACAGGACCAAACACTGAAGCTTTCTTT.

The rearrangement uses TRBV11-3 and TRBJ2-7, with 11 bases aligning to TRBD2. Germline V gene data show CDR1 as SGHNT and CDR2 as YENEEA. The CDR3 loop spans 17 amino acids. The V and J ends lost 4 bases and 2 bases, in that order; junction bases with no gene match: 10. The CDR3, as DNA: TGTGCCAGCAGCTCCCCGAGGGGGACTAGCGGAACCTACGAGCAGTACTTC. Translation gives CASSSPRGTSGTYEQYF.

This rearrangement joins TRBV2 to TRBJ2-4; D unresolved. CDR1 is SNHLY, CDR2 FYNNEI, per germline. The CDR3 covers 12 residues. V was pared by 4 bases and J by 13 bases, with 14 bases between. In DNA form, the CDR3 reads TGTGCCAGCAGTGGAGAGGATGGAAGACAGTACTTC. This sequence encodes CASSGEDGRQYF. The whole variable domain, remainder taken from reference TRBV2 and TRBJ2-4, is EPEVTQTPSHQVTQMGQEVILRCVPISNHLYFYWYRQILGQKVEFLVSFYNNEISEKSEIFDDQFSVERPDGSNFTLKIRSTKLEDSAMYFCASSGEDGRQYFGAGTRLSVL.